The 5 T cell receptor beta chains below come from one sample, sequenced in a study of cytomegalovirus exposure and HLA in healthy donors. 60 Vbeta and 13 Jbeta primers were used in PCR. Assay used: immunoSEQ multiplex PCR; TCRdb lists only in-frame clones, some missing. Here the sample spans some 150,000 clones, about 76% being singletons. The specimen was PBMCs. All receptors come from a woman aged 40 to 55 in good health and CMV-seronegative.

This clone was picked up one time. The chain links TRBV30 to TRBJ2-5, with D possibly matching TRBD1 (6 bases). Gene TRBJ2-7 matches the end of the DNA better, so the J call may be wrong. The CDR3 covers 14 residues. CDR1 is GTSNPN and CDR2 is SVGIG in the germline V gene (reference sequence). CDR3 loop: CAWSQTGRGNEQYF. The CDR3 region has the DNA TGTGCCTGGAGTCAGACGGGCAGGGGCAACGAGCAGTACTTC.

The rearrangement links TRBV28 to TRBJ1-5; 7 bases are shared with TRBD1. V shed 5 bases, J shed 4 bases, and the junction held 2 bases outside the gene matches. This CDR3 is 13 amino acids long. The V gene's germline CDR1 is MDHEN and CDR2 SYDVKM. The CDR3 reads CASSPTGNQPQHF. CDR3 nucleotide sequence: TGTGCCAGCAGTCCGACAGGGAATCAGCCCCAGCATTTT.

This sequence joins TRBV19 and TRBJ2-3; 13 bases are shared with TRBD2. After removal of 5 bases from V and 2 bases from J, the junction contained 13 bases not matched to a gene. This CDR3 has 19 residues. Germline lookup yields CDR1 LNHDA and CDR2 SQIVND (reference sequence). CDR3 DNA sequence: TGTGCCAGTAGTGTACTAGCGGGGGGGCGTCCCACTCCCACAGATACGCAGTATTTT. It encodes CASSVLAGGRPTPTDTQYF.

This chain uses TRBV21-1 with TRBJ1-5; the listed D gene, TRBD1, was not tested against the DNA. TRBV21-1 is labeled a pseudogene. CDR3 size: 15 residues. Here the CDR3 reads CASSSRQGSNQPQHF. In nucleotides, the CDR3 is TGTGCCAGCAGCAGTCGACAGGGGAGCAATCAGCCCCAGCATTTT.

This clone was counted only a few times. This chain uses TRBV29-1 with TRBJ1-1; 8 nucleotides line up with TRBD1. This CDR3 is 13 amino acids long. The J segment lost 5 bases and the V segment lost 5 bases, leaving 7 bases of the junction unmatched. Germline lookup yields CDR1 SQVTM and CDR2 ANQGSEA. DNA of the CDR3: TGCAGCGTTTCTCCGAGGACAGGGACTGAAGCTTTCTTT. Encoded protein: CSVSPRTGTEAFF.